This T cell receptor (beta chain) is drawn from a study of blood T cell repertoires in COVID-19. Germline CDR1 and CDR2: MDHEN and SYDVKM. Trimming removed 2 bases from V and 5 bases from J, with 15 bases in between. The CDR3 is 16 amino acids. Authors' methods: From reference gene primer amplification, estimates of nucleated cell counts were derived. Assay used: immunoSEQ multiplex PCR; TCRdb lists only in-frame clones, some missing. The V and J calls and clone size were taken over from that table, and D and trimming were inferred from the DNA. This sample has over 75,000 clones; more than 65% occur once, and the top ten carry around 20%.

The sample consisted of peripheral blood. The chain joins TRBV28 to TRBJ2-2; possibly TRBD2 for D (6 bases). This receptor was obtained from a woman aged 50 to 60 with acute or convalescent COVID-19. The DNA of the CDR3 is TGTGCCAGCAGTTTAGCCGGGACTCCTAGAACCGGGGAGCTGTTTTTT. It is translated as CASSLAGTPRTGELFF.